The rows below give T cell receptor beta chains drawn from one sample of a study of T cells in Graves' hyperthyroidism and ophthalmopathy. MiXCR, applied by TCRdb to the multiplex PCR reads, yields one record per CDR3 protein. The sample includes around 400,000 distinct CDR3 sequences, roughly 15% of them seen just once. The sequencing sample was made of blood. These receptors all stem from a woman aged 60-70 years with Graves' ophthalmopathy. The CDR3 runs from the conserved cysteine through the conserved F or W. A D gene is named only where the DNA matches it firmly. Clone size is stated in some rows and not others, as once, few, many or a class when expanded.

CDR3 protein: CASSLGPPSGNPYNEQFF
CDR3 DNA: TGTGCCAGCAGCTTAGGACCCCCTAGCGGGAACCCCTACAATGAGCAGTTCTTC
J gene: TRBJ2-1
V gene: TRBV11-2
clone size: many
D gene: TRBD2

CDR3 protein: CASSRTGDEQFF
CDR3 DNA: TGTGCCAGCAGTCGCACGGGGGACGAGCAGTTCTTC
J gene: TRBJ2-1
V gene: TRBV6-1
clone size: many
D gene: -

CDR3 protein: CSARGTSGPYNEQFF
CDR3 DNA: TGCAGTGCTAGAGGGACTAGCGGCCCCTACAATGAGCAGTTCTTC
J gene: TRBJ2-1
V gene: TRBV20-1
clone size: many
D gene: TRBD2

CDR3 protein: CASRRGGLGIYNEQFF
CDR3 DNA: TGTGCCAGCAGGCGCGGCGGACTAGGAATCTACAATGAGCAGTTCTTC
J gene: TRBJ2-1
V gene: TRBV6-1
clone size: many
D gene: TRBD2

CDR3 protein: CASSLPRARLYNEQFF
CDR3 DNA: TGTGCCAGCAGTCTTCCTAGGGCCCGTCTGTACAATGAGCAGTTCTTC
J gene: TRBJ2-1
V gene: TRBV28
clone size: -
D gene: -

CDR3 protein: CSARTGGPAQYF
CDR3 DNA: TGCAGTGCCCGAACAGGGGGCCCTGCCCAGTACTTC
J gene: TRBJ2-5
V gene: TRBV20-1
clone size: many
D gene: TRBD1

CDR3 protein: CASTMGQGLQETQYF
CDR3 DNA: TGTGCCAGCACCATGGGACAGGGACTCCAAGAGACCCAGTACTTC
J gene: TRBJ2-5
V gene: TRBV5-4
clone size: many
D gene: TRBD1

CDR3 protein: CASSLVTGANEQYF
CDR3 DNA: TGCGCCAGCAGCTTGGTAACAGGGGCTAACGAGCAGTACTTC
J gene: TRBJ2-7
V gene: TRBV5-1
clone size: few
D gene: TRBD1

CDR3 protein: CATSVDRGLNEQFF
CDR3 DNA: TGTGCCACCAGCGTGGACAGGGGGCTTAATGAGCAGTTCTTC
J gene: TRBJ2-1
V gene: TRBV15
clone size: many
D gene: TRBD1

CDR3 protein: CAISDPLRFGGGMTDTQYF
CDR3 DNA: TGTGCCATCAGTGACCCACTTAGATTTGGGGGAGGGATGACAGATACGCAGTATTTT
J gene: TRBJ2-3
V gene: TRBV10-3
clone size: few
D gene: TRBD2

CDR3 protein: CATRRNGRTYEQYF
CDR3 DNA: TGTGCCACCAGGAGGAACGGGCGCACCTACGAGCAGTACTTC
J gene: TRBJ2-7
V gene: TRBV19
clone size: -
D gene: -

CDR3 protein: CASSLRGQANEKLFF
CDR3 DNA: TGCGCCAGCAGCTTGCGGGGACAGGCAAATGAAAAACTGTTTTTT
J gene: TRBJ1-4
V gene: TRBV5-1
clone size: few
D gene: TRBD1

CDR3 protein: CAWSGAPLQGAGYEQYF
CDR3 DNA: TGTGCCTGGAGTGGTGCCCCCCTACAGGGCGCGGGCTACGAGCAGTACTTC
J gene: TRBJ2-7
V gene: TRBV30
clone size: many
D gene: -

CDR3 protein: CASSSLRQGSYNEQFF
CDR3 DNA: TGTGCCAGCAGCTCACTCAGACAGGGGTCCTACAATGAGCAGTTCTTC
J gene: TRBJ2-1
V gene: TRBV7-2
clone size: many
D gene: TRBD1

CDR3 protein: CASSNPGGATYEQYF
CDR3 DNA: TGTGCCAGCAGCAACCCCGGGGGGGCTACCTACGAGCAGTACTTC
J gene: TRBJ2-7
V gene: TRBV6-1
clone size: many
D gene: TRBD2

CDR3 protein: CASSPRGADTGELFF
CDR3 DNA: TGTGCCAGCAGTCCCCGGGGCGCGGACACCGGGGAGCTGTTTTTT
J gene: TRBJ2-2
V gene: TRBV28
clone size: few
D gene: -

CDR3 protein: CASTKLRLAGYTDTQYF
CDR3 DNA: TGTGCCAGCACGAAGTTGAGACTAGCGGGCTACACAGATACGCAGTATTTT
J gene: TRBJ2-3
V gene: TRBV28
clone size: many
D gene: TRBD2

CDR3 protein: CASSLNPDTEAFF
CDR3 DNA: TGTGCCAGCAGTTTAAATCCAGACACTGAAGCTTTCTTT
J gene: TRBJ1-1
V gene: TRBV28
clone size: many
D gene: -

CDR3 protein: CAWSVLAPAYEQYF
CDR3 DNA: TGTGCCTGGAGTGTTCTAGCCCCCGCCTACGAGCAGTACTTC
J gene: TRBJ2-7
V gene: TRBV30
clone size: many
D gene: -

CDR3 protein: CSVLSGSDNEQFF
CDR3 DNA: TGCAGCGTCCTTAGCGGGTCCGACAATGAGCAGTTCTTC
J gene: TRBJ2-1
V gene: TRBV29-1
clone size: -
D gene: TRBD2

CDR3 protein: CASSLGSSGRVSQETQYF
CDR3 DNA: TGCGCCAGCAGCTTGGGATCGAGCGGGAGGGTCTCCCAAGAGACCCAGTACTTC
J gene: TRBJ2-5
V gene: TRBV5-1
clone size: many
D gene: TRBD2

CDR3 protein: CASSATGQSYEQYF
CDR3 DNA: TGTGCCAGCAGCGCCACGGGACAGTCCTACGAGCAGTACTTC
J gene: TRBJ2-7
V gene: TRBV7-9
clone size: many
D gene: TRBD1

CDR3 protein: CASSGTGGYYEQYF
CDR3 DNA: TGTGCCAGCAGCGGGACAGGGGGGTACTACGAGCAGTACTTC
J gene: TRBJ2-7
V gene: TRBV6-1
clone size: many
D gene: TRBD1

CDR3 protein: CASSIRLAEWNEQFF
CDR3 DNA: TGTGCCAGTAGTATAAGACTAGCGGAGTGGAATGAGCAGTTCTTC
J gene: TRBJ2-1
V gene: TRBV19
clone size: -
D gene: TRBD2

CDR3 protein: CASSYSGGREVYEQFF
CDR3 DNA: TGTGCCAGCAGTTACTCCGGCGGGCGGGAGGTGTATGAGCAGTTCTTC
J gene: TRBJ2-1
V gene: TRBV6-5
clone size: -
D gene: TRBD2

CDR3 protein: CASSEGDGNSPLHF
CDR3 DNA: TGCGCCAGCAGTGAAGGGGACGGCAATTCACCCCTCCACTTT
J gene: TRBJ1-6
V gene: TRBV10-1
clone size: few
D gene: -

CDR3 protein: CASSQEVGQQYF
CDR3 DNA: TGTGCCAGCAGCCAAGAGGTGGGACAGCAGTATTTT
J gene: TRBJ2-3
V gene: TRBV3-1
clone size: many
D gene: -

CDR3 protein: CASSPTRAGLGYTF
CDR3 DNA: TGTGCCAGCAGTCCCACCCGGGCGGGTCTCGGCTACACCTTC
J gene: TRBJ1-2
V gene: TRBV27
clone size: few
D gene: -

CDR3 protein: CSARRFGGEYEQYF
CDR3 DNA: TGCAGTGCTAGAAGATTCGGGGGCGAGTACGAGCAGTACTTC
J gene: TRBJ2-7
V gene: TRBV20-1
clone size: many
D gene: -

CDR3 protein: CASSGTGNEQFF
CDR3 DNA: TGTGCCAGTAGCGGGACAGGCAATGAGCAGTTCTTC
J gene: TRBJ2-1
V gene: TRBV19
clone size: -
D gene: TRBD1

CDR3 protein: CASSRTGADTQYF
CDR3 DNA: TGTGCCAGCAGTCGGACAGGGGCAGATACGCAGTATTTT
J gene: TRBJ2-3
V gene: TRBV12-3/TRBV12-4
clone size: many
D gene: TRBD1

CDR3 protein: CSVDSGSQTGELFF
CDR3 DNA: TGCAGCGTCGATAGCGGGAGTCAGACCGGGGAGCTGTTTTTT
J gene: TRBJ2-2
V gene: TRBV29-1
clone size: many
D gene: TRBD2

CDR3 protein: CASSVSGTNQPQHF
CDR3 DNA: TGTGCCAGCAGCGTTAGTGGTACCAATCAGCCCCAGCATTTT
J gene: TRBJ1-5
V gene: TRBV7-6
clone size: many
D gene: -

CDR3 protein: CASSSLREGDNEQFF
CDR3 DNA: TGTGCCAGCAGCAGCCTGCGGGAGGGAGACAATGAGCAGTTCTTC
J gene: TRBJ2-1
V gene: TRBV5-6
clone size: many
D gene: TRBD2

CDR3 protein: CASSPTSAAGNEQFF
CDR3 DNA: TGTGCCAGCAGTCCCACTAGCGCCGCAGGAAATGAGCAGTTCTTC
J gene: TRBJ2-1
V gene: TRBV2
clone size: many
D gene: TRBD2

CDR3 protein: CSAREPSGVEVDTQYF
CDR3 DNA: TGCAGTGCTAGAGAGCCCAGCGGGGTAGAAGTAGATACGCAGTATTTT
J gene: TRBJ2-3
V gene: TRBV20-1
clone size: many
D gene: TRBD2

CDR3 protein: CSAGGLAGVTQYF
CDR3 DNA: TGCAGTGCTGGGGGACTAGCGGGAGTTACGCAGTATTTT
J gene: TRBJ2-3
V gene: TRBV20-1
clone size: many
D gene: TRBD2

CDR3 protein: CSAHREKLFF
CDR3 DNA: TGCAGTGCCCACAGGGAAAAACTGTTTTTT
J gene: TRBJ1-4
V gene: TRBV20-1
clone size: many
D gene: -

CDR3 protein: CASSLAGHPEQFF
CDR3 DNA: TGTGCCAGCAGTTTGGCAGGGCATCCTGAGCAGTTCTTC
J gene: TRBJ2-1
V gene: TRBV12-3/TRBV12-4
clone size: few
D gene: -

CDR3 protein: CASSLTLSSYNEQFF
CDR3 DNA: TGTGCCAGCAGCTTAACCTTAAGCAGCTACAATGAGCAGTTCTTC
J gene: TRBJ2-1
V gene: TRBV7-3
clone size: -
D gene: -